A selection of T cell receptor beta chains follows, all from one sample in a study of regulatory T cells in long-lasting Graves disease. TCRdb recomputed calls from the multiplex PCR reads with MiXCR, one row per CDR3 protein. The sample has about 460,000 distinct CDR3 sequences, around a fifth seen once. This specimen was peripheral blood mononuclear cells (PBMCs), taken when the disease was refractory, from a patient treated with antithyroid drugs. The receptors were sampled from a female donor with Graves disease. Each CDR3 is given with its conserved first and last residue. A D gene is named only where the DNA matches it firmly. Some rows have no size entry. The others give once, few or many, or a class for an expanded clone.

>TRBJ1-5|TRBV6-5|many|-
TGTGCCAGCAGTTACTCCGGGTATTGGTTTCAGCCCCAGCATTTT
CASSYSGYWFQPQHF
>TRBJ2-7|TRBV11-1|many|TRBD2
TGTGCCAGCACTAGCGGTAACTCCTACGAGCAGTACTTC
CASTSGNSYEQYF
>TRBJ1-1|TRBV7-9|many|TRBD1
TGTGCCAGCAGCTTAGTGGGGACAGGTGAAGCTTTCTTT
CASSLVGTGEAFF
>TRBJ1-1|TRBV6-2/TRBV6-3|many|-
TGTGCCAGCAGTTACAACAGGGCGAACACTGAAGCTTTCTTT
CASSYNRANTEAFF
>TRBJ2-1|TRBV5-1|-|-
TGCGCCAGCAGCCTGTCAAGGGGGATAGATGAGCAGTTCTTC
CASSLSRGIDEQFF
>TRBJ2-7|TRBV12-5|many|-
TGTGCTAGTGGTTTGGTAGACCAGATCTCCTACGAGCAGTACTTC
CASGLVDQISYEQYF
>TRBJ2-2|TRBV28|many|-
TGTGCCAGCAGGAAGGGACTTCTCAACACCGGGGAGCTGTTTTTT
CASRKGLLNTGELFF
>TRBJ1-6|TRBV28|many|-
TGTGCCAGCAGCTTAGGGGGGGCTGGTTCACCCCTCCACTTT
CASSLGGAGSPLHF
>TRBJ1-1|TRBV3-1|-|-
TGTGCCAGCAGCCGTACACAGAACACTGAAGCTTTCTTT
CASSRTQNTEAFF
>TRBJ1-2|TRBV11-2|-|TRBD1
TGTGCCAGCAGTATGGGACAGAAGAACTATGGCTACACCTTC
CASSMGQKNYGYTF
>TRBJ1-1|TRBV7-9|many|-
TGTGCCAGCAGCTTTGGCGACACTGAAGCTTTCTTT
CASSFGDTEAFF
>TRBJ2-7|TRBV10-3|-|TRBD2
TGTGCCATCACCCCCGGCGGGGGGGCCTCCTACGAGCAGTACTTC
CAITPGGGASYEQYF
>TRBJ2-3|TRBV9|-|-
TGTGCCAGCAGCGTCTCCCCGAAACCTAGCACAGATACGCAGTATTTT
CASSVSPKPSTDTQYF
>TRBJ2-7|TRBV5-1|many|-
TGCGCCAGCAGCTTGAACCCAGGGAATCGGGGCGAGCAGTACTTC
CASSLNPGNRGEQYF
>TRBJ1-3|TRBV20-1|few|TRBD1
TGCAGCGGGGAGGACAGGGGGACTGGAAACACCATATATTTT
CSGEDRGTGNTIYF
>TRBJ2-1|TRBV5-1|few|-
TGCGCCAGCAGCTTGTTCGCAGGCATCGATGAGCAGTTCTTC
CASSLFAGIDEQFF
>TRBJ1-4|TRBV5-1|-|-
TGCGCCAGCAGCCGAAGTAGGGGTGGGGAAAAACTGTTTTTT
CASSRSRGGEKLFF
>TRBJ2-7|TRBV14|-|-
TGTGCCAGCAGCCAAGAAAAGGGCCCCTACGAGCAGTACTTC
CASSQEKGPYEQYF
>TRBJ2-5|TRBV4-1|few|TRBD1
TGCGCCAGCAGCCAATCTGGACAGGCCGACCAAGAGACCCAGTACTTC
CASSQSGQADQETQYF
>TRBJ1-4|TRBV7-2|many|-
TGTGCCAGCAGCTTAGGTCTCGGAAAACTGTTTTTT
CASSLGLGKLFF
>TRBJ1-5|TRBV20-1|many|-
TGCAGTGCTAAAGGGAGTCAGCCCCAGCATTTT
CSAKGSQPQHF
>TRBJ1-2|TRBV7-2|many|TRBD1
TGTGCCAGCAGCTTAGTTGAGGACAGGGAAAATGGCTACACCTTC
CASSLVEDRENGYTF
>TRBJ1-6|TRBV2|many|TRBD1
TGTGCCAGCAGTGTGAACAGGGGGCGGACACCCCTCCACTTT
CASSVNRGRTPLHF
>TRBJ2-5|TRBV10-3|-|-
TGTGCCATCACCCAGCGACAGATCGGAGAGACCCAGTACTTC
CAITQRQIGETQYF
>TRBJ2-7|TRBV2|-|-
TGTGCCAGCAGCCCCTGGGGCGGGGACTACGAGCAGTACTTC
CASSPWGGDYEQYF
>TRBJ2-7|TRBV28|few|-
TGTGCCAGCAGTTCAGGGGAGGATGGTTTGTACGAGCAGTACTTC
CASSSGEDGLYEQYF
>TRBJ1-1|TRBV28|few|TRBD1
TGTGCCAGCTCACCCATTCTGGGACAGGGGAACACTGAAGCTTTCTTT
CASSPILGQGNTEAFF
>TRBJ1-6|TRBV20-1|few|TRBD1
TGCAGTGCTAGAGAGGCGGGGACAGGAGGTAATTCACCCCTCCACTTT
CSAREAGTGGNSPLHF
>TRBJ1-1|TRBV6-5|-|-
TGTGCCAGCAGTTACGTGCGGGTTAAGAACACTGAAGCTTTCTTT
CASSYVRVKNTEAFF
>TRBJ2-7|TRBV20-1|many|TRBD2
TGCAGTGCCATCTTAGCGGGGGGGCTTGGGGAGCAGTACTTC
CSAILAGGLGEQYF
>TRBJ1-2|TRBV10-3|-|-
TGTGCCATCAGTGAGGGGGGTGGGGGCCAAACCCCCTATGGCTACACCTTC
CAISEGGGGQTPYGYTF
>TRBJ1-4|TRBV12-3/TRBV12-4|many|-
TGTGCCAGCAGCCCGGGACACTGGCAGGAAAAACTGTTTTTT
CASSPGHWQEKLFF
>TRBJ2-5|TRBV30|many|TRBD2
TGTGCCTGGAGTCGAGGACTAGCGGGGCAAGAGACCCAGTACTTC
CAWSRGLAGQETQYF
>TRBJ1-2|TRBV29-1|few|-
TGCAGCGTTGGTGGCTCCACTGGCACCTTC
CSVGGSTGTF
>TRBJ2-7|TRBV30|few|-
TGTGCCTGGGGGACCTCCTACGAGCAGTACTTC
CAWGTSYEQYF
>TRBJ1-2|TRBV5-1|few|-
TGCGCCAGCAGCCCGGACCTTTACTATGGCTACACCTTC
CASSPDLYYGYTF
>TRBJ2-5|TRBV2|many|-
TGTGCCAGCAGTGTGCAGGGACGGGAAGAGACCCAGTACTTC
CASSVQGREETQYF
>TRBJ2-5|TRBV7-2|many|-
TGTGCCAGCAACGACGGGACAAGACAAGAGACCCAGTACTTC
CASNDGTRQETQYF
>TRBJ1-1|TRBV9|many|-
TGTGCCAGCAGCGTAGTAGGGGGAGCTGAAGCTTTCTTT
CASSVVGGAEAFF
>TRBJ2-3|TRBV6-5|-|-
TGTGCCAGCAGTTACTTCTCCACAGATACGCAGTATTTT
CASSYFSTDTQYF
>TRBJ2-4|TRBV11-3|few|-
TGTGCCAGCAGCTCACGGGATTGGGTTAATGGGGCCAAAAACATTCAGTACTTC
CASSSRDWVNGAKNIQYF
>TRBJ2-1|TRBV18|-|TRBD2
TGTGCCAGCTCACCACCGTCCAAGCGGGGGGCCCCGGGTCAGTTCTTC
CASSPPSKRGAPGQFF
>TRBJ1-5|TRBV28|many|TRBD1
TGTGCCAGCAGTTTTGAACGGACAGGGATAGCCTTT
CASSFERTGIAF
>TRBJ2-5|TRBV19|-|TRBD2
TGTGCCGCCCGGGGGGGGCCAGGTACGGAGACCCAGTACTTC
CAARGGPGTETQYF
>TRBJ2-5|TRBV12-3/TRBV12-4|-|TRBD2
TGTGCCAGCAGCCCCCCGGCTAGCGGTGTAAAGACCCAGTACTTC
CASSPPASGVKTQYF